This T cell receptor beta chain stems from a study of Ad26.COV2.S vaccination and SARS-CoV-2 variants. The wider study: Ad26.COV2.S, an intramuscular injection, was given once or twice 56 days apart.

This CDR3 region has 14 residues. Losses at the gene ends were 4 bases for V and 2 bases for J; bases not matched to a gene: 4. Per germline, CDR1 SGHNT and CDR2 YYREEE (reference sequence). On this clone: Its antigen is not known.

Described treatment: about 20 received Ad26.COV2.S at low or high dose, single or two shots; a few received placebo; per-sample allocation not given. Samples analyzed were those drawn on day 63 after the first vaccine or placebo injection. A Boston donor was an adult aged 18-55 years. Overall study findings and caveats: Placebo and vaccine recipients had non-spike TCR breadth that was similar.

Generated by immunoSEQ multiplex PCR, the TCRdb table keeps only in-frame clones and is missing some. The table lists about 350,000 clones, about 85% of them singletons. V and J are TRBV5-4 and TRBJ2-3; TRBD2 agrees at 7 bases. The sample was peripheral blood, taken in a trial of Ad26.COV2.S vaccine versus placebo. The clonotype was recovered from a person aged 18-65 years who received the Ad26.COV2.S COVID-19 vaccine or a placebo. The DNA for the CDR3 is TGTGCCAGCAGCCCAGCGGGGAACACAGATACGCAGTATTTT. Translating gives CASSPAGNTDTQYF.